This entry is about one TCR beta chain. The antigen remains undetermined. Donors sampled were nominally healthy, though unrecorded immune exposures were likely. These data are taken from a study of cytomegalovirus exposure and HLA in healthy donors. Whole-study results and caveats: Most TCR sequences were rare, but some public TCRs occurred in many donors. Later analysis placed DRB1 highest and HLA-C lowest in TCR association rates, which differed by HLA locus.

The junction had 1 base not matched to a gene; V was cut back by 4 bases and J by 5 bases. Germline lookup yields CDR1 ENHRY and CDR2 SYGVKD. This CDR3 is 13 amino acids long. PCR primers comprised 60 Vbeta and 13 Jbeta primers. Original handling: Roughly 76 million unique TCR beta chains, about 11 million of them shared, were counted by a later analysis. The assay was immunoSEQ multiplex PCR, and TCRdb's table has in-frame clones only and misses some. D and trimming come from the DNA, and the V and J calls and clone size come from that table. The specimen's table records 55,000 to 80,000 clones. This receptor was identified in a man aged 40-49 years in good health and CMV-seronegative. Source material: PBMCs. The chain employs TRBV10-3 and TRBJ1-5, with TRBD1 identical over 8 bases. The CDR3 protein is CAISGQGHQPQHF. CDR3 in DNA: TGTGCCATCAGTGGACAGGGGCATCAGCCCCAGCATTTT.